The T cell receptor beta chain under discussion was sequenced for a study of T cells after yellow fever vaccination. The overall study: The authors prepared low-cell-number fractions using SMART-Seq v4 Ultra Low Input. Study-level findings and limits: Although most clonotypes did not, a small share appeared in both CD4 and CD8 compartments.

Trimming took 5 bases from V and 6 from J; bases not matched to a gene: 18. CDR3 length: 18 amino acids. Germline CDR1 SGHVS, CDR2 FQNEAQ. In regard to this clonotype: Its target is unknown.

MiXCR, run by TCRdb on the 5' RACE reads, gives a single entry per CDR3 protein. The table has under 150,000 distinct CDR3 sequences, over 12% seen once. This sequence originates from a young man who received the YFV17D yellow fever vaccine. The chain joins TRBV7-8 to TRBJ2-7; 11 bases align to TRBD2. The sample was CD8+ T cells sorted from PBMCs, taken 5 days after the yellow fever booster vaccination. In nucleotides, the CDR3 is TGTGCCAGCAGCGGTAGGGTCCTAGCGGGGGGCCCAGACGGCGAGCAGTACTTC. It translates to CASSGRVLAGGPDGEQYF.